These 16 T cell receptor beta chains share one sample of origin, sequenced in a study of blood T cell repertoires in COVID-19. Generated by immunoSEQ multiplex PCR, the TCRdb table keeps only in-frame clones and is missing some. The table includes fewer than 200,000 clones, around 83% detected once. Specimen: PBMCs or T cells enriched from blood (not recorded which). All receptors come from a man in his forties or fifties who had recovered from COVID-19.

The chain uses TRBV13 and TRBJ2-5, with D possibly matching TRBD2 (5 bases). V was cut by 6 bases and J by 7 bases, with 21 bases left in between. CDR1 and CDR2 (germline): PRHDT, FYEKMQ (reference sequence). The CDR3 runs 15 residues. This CDR3 reads CASRASPSPRGTQYF. Here the CDR3 DNA reads TGTGCCAGCAGGGCGAGTCCCTCGCCCCGGGGGACCCAGTACTTC.

This sequence joins TRBV6-5 and TRBJ1-5, with a weak D call TRBD1 (6 bases). V lost 4 bases, J lost 6 bases, and 10 bases lay in between. CDR3 length equals 13 residues. CDR1 MNHEY and CDR2 SVGAGI come from the germline V gene. In DNA, the CDR3 is TGTGCCAGCAGTTCCCAGGGGTTTCAGCCCCAGCATTTT. Translation gives CASSSQGFQPQHF.

The chain recombines TRBV3-1 (or the pseudogene TRBV3-2) with TRBJ2-3, with 8 bases matching TRBD2. The CDR3 has 16 amino acids. J was trimmed by 2 bases and V by 4 bases; bases with no gene match: 8. Germline lookup yields CDR1 LGHDT and CDR2 YNNKEL (reference sequence). The CDR3 DNA sequence: TGTGCCAGCAGCCTGTGGACTAGCCGCTCCACAGATACGCAGTATTTT. Its protein is CASSLWTSRSTDTQYF.

The chain couples TRBV19 to TRBJ2-3; 13 positions match TRBD2. CDR3 length: 15 amino acids. After removal of 6 bases from V and 5 bases from J, the junction contained 5 bases not matched to a gene. Germline V CDR1 and CDR2: LNHDA, SQIVND (reference sequence). CDR3 residues: CASSGLAGAVDTQYF. The CDR3 nucleotides read TGTGCCAGTAGCGGACTAGCGGGGGCTGTAGATACGCAGTATTTT. Full variable domain (rest looked up from reference TRBV19 and TRBJ2-3): DGGITQSPKYLFRKEGQNVTLSCEQNLNHDAMYWYRQDPGQGLRLIYYSQIVNDFQKGDIAEGYSVSREKKESFPLTVTSAQKNPTAFYLCASSGLAGAVDTQYFGPGTRLTVL.

The gene calls are TRBV7-3 and TRBJ2-4; 9 bases map to TRBD1. With V trimmed by 4 bases and J by 1 base, 5 bases remained unmatched. The CDR3 has 16 amino acids. Germline V CDR1 and CDR2: SGHTA, FQGTGA. CDR3 in DNA: TGTGCCAGCAGCTCTACAGGGGGCTTTGCCAAAAACATTCAGTACTTC. It specifies CASSSTGGFAKNIQYF.

The rearrangement links TRBV11-3 to TRBJ2-2; TRBD2 agrees at 10 bases. Germline CDR1 SGHNT, CDR2 YENEEA. The CDR3 has 18 residues. V lost 4 bases to trimming and J lost 5 bases; unmatched junction nucleotides: 13. CDR3: CASSSSPLAGVGTGELFF. The DNA of the CDR3 is TGTGCCAGCAGCTCCTCCCCGCTAGCGGGGGTTGGTACCGGGGAGCTGTTTTTT.

This clone has only one observation. This chain joins TRBV2 and TRBJ1-6; D possibly corresponds to TRBD1 (5 bases). Trimming pared 4 bases from V and 10 bases from J, leaving 11 bases between. The V gene's germline CDR1 is SNHLY and CDR2 FYNNEI. CDR3 length: 13 amino acids. The CDR3 DNA reads TGTGCCAGCAGTGCACAGGCCTCCTCACCCCTCCACTTT. Residues: CASSAQASSPLHF.

The chain uses TRBV2 and TRBJ2-3; the D gene is possibly TRBD1 (7 bases). The CDR3 totals 14 residues. Germline V CDR1 and CDR2: SNHLY, FYNNEI. With 7 bases removed from V and 6 bases from J, the gap between germline ends came to 17 bases. DNA of the CDR3: TGTGCCAGCAAATGGGGCAGGGGGGTGGATACGCAGTATTTT. Amino acid sequence: CASKWGRGVDTQYF.

The gene calls are TRBV5-4 and TRBJ2-7; D is perhaps TRBD2 (5 bases). Germline CDR1 and CDR2: SGHNT and YYREEE (reference sequence). This CDR3 has 15 amino acids. Between the trimmed V and J ends, which lost 0 bases and 7 bases, there was a span of 17 bases. CDR3 in amino acids: CASSLATPGTGEQYF. Written as DNA, the CDR3 is TGTGCCAGCAGCTTGGCGACCCCAGGTACGGGAGAGCAGTACTTC.

This chain connects TRBV7-6 to TRBJ2-5, with 7 nucleotides matching TRBD2. The V gene's germline CDR1 is SGHVS and CDR2 FNYEAQ. V dropped 5 bases and J dropped 5; count of bases not matched to a gene: 11. The CDR3 has 15 residues. The CDR3, as DNA: TGTGCCAGCAGCGGGCGGGGGACGGTACGGGAGACCCAGTACTTC. Translated, it gives CASSGRGTVRETQYF.

The gene calls are TRBV5-1 and TRBJ2-1; 8 nucleotides match TRBD1. The CDR3 has 15 amino acids. The V gene end was trimmed by 3 bases and the J gene end by 6 bases; junction bases not matched to a gene: 8. Germline lookup yields CDR1 SGHRS and CDR2 YFSETQ. The CDR3 sequence is CASSSRTGWGNEQFF. The CDR3 bases are TGCGCCAGCAGCTCACGGACAGGGTGGGGCAATGAGCAGTTCTTC.

V usage is TRBV7-9 and J usage is TRBJ2-5; weak D call: TRBD1 (5 bases). The ends were cut back, 1 base at V and 5 bases at J, with 11 bases in the middle. CDR1 and CDR2 from the germline V gene are SEHNR and FQNEAQ (reference sequence). CDR3 length: 14 amino acids. The CDR3 sequence is CASSLVGQGETQYF. The CDR3 region has the DNA TGTGCCAGCAGCTTAGTGGGTCAGGGTGAGACCCAGTACTTC.

This chain joins TRBV6-5 and TRBJ1-2; tentative D call: TRBD1 (6 bases). The V gene's germline CDR1 is MNHEY and CDR2 SVGAGI. The CDR3 covers 12 residues. V lost 8 bases, J lost 5 bases, and 12 bases lay in between. CDR3 sequence: CASSTGRYGYTF. In DNA form, the CDR3 reads TGTGCCAGCTCGACAGGAAGATATGGCTACACCTTC.

V usage is TRBV7-9 and J usage is TRBJ2-1, with D possibly being TRBD2 (5 bases). Germline V lookup: CDR1 SEHNR, CDR2 FQNEAQ (reference sequence). V dropped 2 bases and J dropped 3 bases, with 11 bases sitting between them. There are 15 residues in the CDR3. CDR3 nucleotide sequence: TGTGCCAGCAGCTTAATCCGGGGTCTCTACAATGAGCAGTTCTTC. It yields the protein CASSLIRGLYNEQFF. The whole variable domain, remainder taken from reference TRBV7-9 and TRBJ2-1, is DTGVSQNPRHKITKRGQNVTFRCDPISEHNRLYWYRQTLGQGPEFLTYFQNEAQLEKSRLLSDRFSAERPKGSFSTLEIQRTEQGDSAMYLCASSLIRGLYNEQFFGPGTRLTVL.

In its sample, this clone was seen once. V is TRBV4-2 and J is TRBJ1-1; the D is unclear. CDR3 size: 13 residues. Trimming took 7 bases from V and 1 from J, leaving 10 bases between them. Per germline, CDR1 LGHNA and CDR2 YNFKEQ. The CDR3 loop is CASTLEANTEAFF. CDR3 in DNA: TGTGCCAGCACCCTAGAGGCGAACACTGAAGCTTTCTTT.

The chain combines TRBV11-2 with TRBJ2-5; 12 nucleotides agree with TRBD2. V shed 7 bases, J shed 0 bases, and the junction held 3 bases outside the gene matches. The CDR3 totals 15 residues. Germline CDR1 is SGHAT and CDR2 is FQNNGV. The DNA for the CDR3 is TGTGCCAGCAAACGACTAGCGGGGGACCAAGAGACCCAGTACTTC. Translation: CASKRLAGDQETQYF.